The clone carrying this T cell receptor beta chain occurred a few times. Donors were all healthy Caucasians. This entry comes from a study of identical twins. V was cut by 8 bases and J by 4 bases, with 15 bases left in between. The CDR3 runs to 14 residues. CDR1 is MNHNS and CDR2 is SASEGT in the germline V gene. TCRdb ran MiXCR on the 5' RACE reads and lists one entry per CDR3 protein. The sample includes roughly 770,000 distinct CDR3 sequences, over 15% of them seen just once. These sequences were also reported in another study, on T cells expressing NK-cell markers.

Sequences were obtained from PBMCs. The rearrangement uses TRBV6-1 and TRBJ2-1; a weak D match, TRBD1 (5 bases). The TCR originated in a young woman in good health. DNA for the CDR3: TGTGCCAGCCGGAGAAGACAGCCGTACAATGAGCAGTTCTTC. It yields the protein CASRRRQPYNEQFF.